The next 5 T cell receptor beta chains were all read from a single sample in a study of shared clonotypes between healthy human individuals. CD45RO-negative CD8 cells positively selected for CCR7 made up the naive population, which excluded terminally differentiated effector memory CD45RA+ cells. Sequenced by immunoSEQ multiplex PCR; TCRdb stores in-frame clones only, minus some. The table shows under 1 million clones, with 92% occurring only once. The sample consisted of naive CD8+ T cells sorted from blood. Receptors originate from a man aged 25 to 45 in good health.

The chain combines TRBV29-1 with TRBJ2-1, with D tentatively TRBD2 (6 bases). CDR3 length equals 14 residues. Between the trimmed V and J ends, which lost 7 bases and 6 bases, there was a span of 19 bases. Per the germline V gene, CDR1 is SQVTM and CDR2 is ANQGSEA. This CDR3 reads CSGGPGEVINEQFF. As DNA, the CDR3 is TGCAGCGGTGGACCGGGAGAGGTCATCAATGAGCAGTTCTTC.

CDR3 in DNA: TGTGCCAGCAGCCCAGTTCAGGGGAGGGAGACCCAGTACTTC. This sequence encodes CASSPVQGRETQYF. The rearrangement links TRBV7-9 to TRBJ2-5, with D perhaps matching TRBD1 or TRBD2 (6 bases each). The germline V gene has CDR1 SEHNR and CDR2 FQNEAQ (reference sequence). CDR3 length: 14 residues. V was cut by 5 bases and J by 5 bases, with 15 bases left in between.

This clone has a handful of counts. The chain joins TRBV7-9 to TRBJ2-1, with D perhaps given as TRBD1 or TRBD2 (5 bases each). Germline loops: CDR1 SEHNR, CDR2 FQNEAQ (reference sequence). V gave up 1 base and J gave up 2 bases, with 15 bases separating them. CDR3 length equals 17 residues. The CDR3 region is CASSLDGPRGAYNEQFF. The CDR3 DNA reads as TGTGCCAGCAGCTTAGATGGGCCGAGGGGTGCCTACAATGAGCAGTTCTTC. Using reference TRBV7-9 and TRBJ2-1 for the parts outside the CDR3, the full variable domain is DTGVSQNPRHKITKRGQNVTFRCDPISEHNRLYWYRQTLGQGPEFLTYFQNEAQLEKSRLLSDRFSAERPKGSFSTLEIQRTEQGDSAMYLCASSLDGPRGAYNEQFFGPGTRLTVL.

Details on this clone: At one boundary the junction diverges from the germline segment, which might be a read error. CDR3 coding DNA: TGTGCCAGCAGCCCGTCGGGACAGGGTCCGATCTTT. Translation: CASSPSGQGPIF. This chain links TRBV6-6 with TRBJ1-1; 9 positions agree with TRBD1. CDR3 length: 12 amino acids. Per the germline V gene, CDR1 is MNHNY and CDR2 is SVGAGI (reference sequence).

J is TRBJ2-2 and V is TRBV7-2; 10 bases fit TRBD2. In germline, CDR1 is SGHTA, CDR2 FQGNSA. J gave up 1 base and V 1 base, and 0 bases lay outside the gene matches. There are 16 residues in the CDR3. The CDR3 sequence is CASSLGLAGNTGELFF. In DNA, the CDR3 is TGTGCCAGCAGCTTAGGACTAGCGGGGAACACCGGGGAGCTGTTTTTT. Complete variable domain (other parts from reference TRBV7-2 and TRBJ2-2): GAGVSQSPSNKVTEKGKDVELRCDPISGHTALYWYRQSLGQGLEFLIYFQGNSAPDKSGLPSDRFSAERTGGSVSTLTIQRTQQEDSAVYLCASSLGLAGNTGELFFGEGSRLTVL.